These 28 T cell receptor beta chains were all obtained from the same sample, sequenced in a study of T cell responses to AZD1222 COVID-19 vaccine. Assay: immunoSEQ multiplex PCR; the TCRdb copy retains only in-frame clones and omits some. The sample has fewer than 150,000 clones; 85% to 90% are singletons. The material sequenced was peripheral blood, taken on day 0 of AZD1222 vaccination. The origin of the receptors is an adult in good health.

This chain joins TRBV29-1 and TRBJ1-2; D unclear. V was trimmed by 3 bases and J by 4 bases, leaving 9 bases between them. CDR1 and CDR2 (germline): SQVTM, ANQGSEA. This CDR3 has 12 amino acids. This CDR3 is CSVEAGGYGYTF. The CDR3 bases are TGCAGCGTTGAGGCAGGTGGCTATGGCTACACCTTC.

The chain couples TRBV12-3 or TRBV12-4 to TRBJ2-7; TRBD1 might be the D (6 bases). V dropped 5 bases and J dropped 2 bases, with 10 bases sitting between them. The CDR3 totals 13 residues. This CDR3 is CASSIRDTYEQYF. For the CDR3, the DNA is TGTGCCAGCAGTATCAGGGACACCTACGAGCAGTACTTC.

This clone appeared once. The chain recombines TRBV6-5 with TRBJ2-2; possibly TRBD2 for D (6 bases). V was trimmed by 2 bases and J by 7 bases, leaving 17 bases between them. The CDR3 covers 16 residues. Germline CDR1 reads MNHEY; CDR2 reads SVGAGI. The CDR3 nucleotides are TGTGCCAGCAGTTACGGGCCGGGGGAAACGGGCGGGGAGCTGTTTTTT. Translated: CASSYGPGETGGELFF.

This sequence joins TRBV5-4 and TRBJ2-7; 8 positions agree with TRBD1. Trimming at V came to 2 bases and at J to 2 bases, leaving 6 bases not matched to a gene. Germline assignment: CDR1 SGHNT and CDR2 YYREEE (reference sequence). CDR3 length equals 15 residues. CDR3 in amino acids: CASSFDGTGTYEQYF. The CDR3 DNA follows: TGTGCCAGCAGCTTTGACGGGACAGGAACCTACGAGCAGTACTTC.

This clone occurred once. This sequence joins TRBV7-9 and TRBJ2-1; TRBD1 aligns across 7 bases. V lost 5 bases and J lost 10; bases outside the gene matches: 14. Germline-derived CDR1 and CDR2 are SEHNR and FQNEAQ (reference sequence). The CDR3 covers 15 residues. CDR3 sequence reads: CASSPLFMQGEEQFF. DNA of the CDR3: TGTGCCAGCAGCCCACTCTTCATGCAGGGGGAAGAGCAGTTCTTC.

The J gene is TRBJ2-5, the V gene TRBV5-1, with a tentative D call TRBD2 (5 bases). The CDR3 extends over 15 amino acids. V lost 0 bases to trimming and J lost 2 bases, with 11 bases between them. Looked up from germline, CDR1 is SGHRS and CDR2 is YFSETQ. The CDR3 is CASSLGLLGQETQYF. The CDR3 DNA reads as TGCGCCAGCAGCTTGGGACTACTAGGACAAGAGACCCAGTACTTC.

The gene calls are TRBV27 and TRBJ2-1, with a tentative D call TRBD2 (6 bases). From germline, CDR1 is MNHEY and CDR2 SMNVEV (reference sequence). V lost 2 bases and J lost 0, with 8 bases in between. This CDR3 contains 15 residues. CDR3 in DNA: TGTGCCAGCAGTTTAAAGGAGGGCTCCTACAATGAGCAGTTCTTC. Protein: CASSLKEGSYNEQFF.

The genes are TRBV6-5 and TRBJ2-7, with TRBD2 matching over 15 bases. Per the germline V gene, CDR1 is MNHEY and CDR2 is SVGAGI. V shed 4 bases, J shed 4 bases, and the junction held 5 bases outside the gene matches. This CDR3 is 16 amino acids long. In nucleotides, the CDR3 is TGTGCCAGCAGTTTCCTCGGGACTAGCGGGGGGTACGAGCAGTACTTC. As protein: CASSFLGTSGGYEQYF.

This clone appeared a few times. A junction end diverges from the germline sequence, so it may reflect a read error. This chain connects TRBV30 to TRBJ1-4; D is uncertain. The germline V gene has CDR1 GTSNPN and CDR2 SVGIG (reference sequence). The CDR3 spans 13 residues. In nucleotides, the CDR3 is TGTGCCTGGAGCGATCATACTACTGAAAAACTGTTTTTT. Translated, it gives CAWSDHTTEKLFF.

V is TRBV25-1 and J is TRBJ2-1, with 7 bases identical to TRBD2. J was trimmed by 6 bases and V by 2 bases; bases with no gene match: 4. This CDR3 spans 14 amino acids. Germline V CDR1 and CDR2: MGHDK, SYGVNS. The CDR3 sequence: CASSEGGGINEQFF. Written as DNA, the CDR3 is TGTGCCAGCAGTGAAGGCGGGGGTATCAATGAGCAGTTCTTC.

The V call is TRBV12-3 or TRBV12-4, the J call TRBJ2-5, with 7 bases fitting TRBD2. This CDR3 contains 13 residues. With V trimmed by 2 bases and J by 5 bases, 2 bases remained unmatched. The DNA of the CDR3 is TGTGCCAGCAGTTTATGGGAGGGGGAGACCCAGTACTTC. This codes for CASSLWEGETQYF.

The sample holds a few counts of this clone. The gene calls are TRBV6-5 and TRBJ1-3; D remains unclear. The germline CDR1 and CDR2 sequences are MNHEY and SVGAGI. V was clipped by 7 bases and J by 3 bases, with 16 bases between them. CDR3 size: 15 residues. The CDR3 reads CASIPARGNGNTIYF. DNA for the CDR3: TGTGCCAGCATCCCAGCCCGGGGTAATGGAAACACCATATATTTT.

This clone was observed a few times. The CDR3 spells CASSVSREETQYF. Here the CDR3 DNA reads TGTGCCAGCAGCGTGTCCCGCGAGGAGACCCAGTACTTC. J is TRBJ2-5 and V is TRBV9, with unresolved D. The V end was cut by 2 bases, the J end by 5 bases, with 10 bases between. The CDR3 runs to 13 residues. Germline CDR1 SGDLS, CDR2 YYNGEE.

The rearrangement uses TRBV10-3 and TRBJ1-4; 8 positions match TRBD1. Germline-derived CDR1 and CDR2 are ENHRY and SYGVKD. Trimming cost V 2 bases and J 7 bases; bases outside gene matches: 6. CDR3 length: 15 amino acids. DNA of the CDR3: TGTGCCATCAGTGAGCCGACAGGGGTGGGTGAAAAACTGTTTTTT. It yields the protein CAISEPTGVGEKLFF.

The chain carries TRBV7-3 and TRBJ2-1; perhaps TRBD2 as D (5 bases). The V end lost 4 bases, the J end lost 3 bases, and 10 bases lay between the germline ends. The CDR3 loop spans 14 amino acids. The germline V gene encodes CDR1 SGHTA and CDR2 FQGTGA. The CDR3, as DNA: TGTGCCAGCAGCTCCCGAGGGCACTACAATGAGCAGTTCTTC. Translation: CASSSRGHYNEQFF. Full variable domain (rest looked up from reference TRBV7-3 and TRBJ2-1): GAGVSQTPSNKVTEKGKYVELRCDPISGHTALYWYRQSLGQGPEFLIYFQGTGAADDSGLPNDRFFAVRPEGSVSTLKIQRTERGDSAVYLCASSSRGHYNEQFFGPGTRLTVL.

The gene calls are TRBV29-1 and TRBJ1-1, with D possibly being TRBD1 (6 bases). Germline values: CDR1 SQVTM, CDR2 ANQGSEA. The CDR3 has 13 amino acids. V was shortened by 8 bases and J by 1 base, with 14 bases between the two germline ends. CDR3 sequence: CSTRTVGNTEAFF. CDR3 bases: TGCAGCACCCGGACAGTCGGGAACACTGAAGCTTTCTTT.

The chain is built from TRBV5-8 and TRBJ1-2; D not certain. Trimming removed 6 bases at V and 7 bases at J, with 13 bases between. The CDR3 is 12 amino acids. Per the germline V gene, CDR1 is SGHTS and CDR2 is YDEGEE. CDR3 DNA: TGTGCCAGCAAGGGTCAGTTCGGTGGCTACACCTTC. Encoded protein: CASKGQFGGYTF.

This chain joins TRBV7-8 and TRBJ2-3; possible D gene TRBD2, 6 bases. The germline CDR1 and CDR2 sequences are SGHVS and FQNEAQ. The germline V and J ends were trimmed by 4 bases and 8 bases, with 22 bases remaining between them. There are 16 residues in the CDR3. The CDR3 protein is CASSSPRGRPAGTQYF. The CDR3 DNA sequence: TGTGCCAGCAGCTCTCCGCGGGGACGCCCAGCCGGTACGCAGTATTTT.

The J gene is TRBJ1-3, the V gene TRBV19, with D unclear. CDR3 length equals 16 residues. The germline gives CDR1 LNHDA, CDR2 SQIVND (reference sequence). Trimming left V 6 bases short and J 6 bases short, with 21 bases between. In nucleotides, the CDR3 is TGTGCCAGTAGGGCACCCAGTAGGTCTTGGGAAAACACCATATATTTT. Translating it yields CASRAPSRSWENTIYF.

The chain uses TRBV1 and TRBJ2-3; the DNA was not compared with TRBD2, the D call given in the table. TRBV1 is termed a pseudogene. The CDR3 runs 15 residues. For the CDR3, the DNA is TGCACCAGCAGCCAAGATCTAGCGGACACAGATACGCAGTATTTT. This codes for CTSSQDLADTDTQYF.

This clone turned up a few times. This rearrangement joins TRBV7-6 to TRBJ2-2; unclear D gene. V lost 5 bases to trimming and J lost 6 bases, with 7 bases between them. The CDR3 covers 12 residues. Per germline, CDR1 SGHVS and CDR2 FNYEAQ. CDR3 nucleotides: TGTGCCAGCAGCCCCACTTCCGGGGAGCTGTTTTTT. Protein product: CASSPTSGELFF.

This clone came up a few times. The chain employs TRBV11-2 and TRBJ2-2; D is uncertain. V was trimmed by 7 bases and J by 8 bases, leaving 11 bases between them. CDR3 length: 12 amino acids. Looked up from germline, CDR1 is SGHAT and CDR2 is FQNNGV. The CDR3 sequence: CASTGQGGELFF. Here the CDR3 DNA reads TGTGCCAGCACCGGGCAAGGGGGGGAGCTGTTTTTT.

The chain links TRBV5-5 to TRBJ2-6; unclear D gene. V was pared by 0 bases and J by 0 bases, with 7 bases between. Germline V gene sequence: CDR1 SGHKS, CDR2 YYEKEE (reference sequence). The CDR3 has 16 residues. In DNA form, the CDR3 reads TGTGCCAGCAGCTTGGACAGCAACTCTGGGGCCAACGTCCTGACTTTC. Translated, it gives CASSLDSNSGANVLTF.

This clone has more than one count but fewer than ten. This rearrangement joins TRBV12-3 or TRBV12-4 to TRBJ2-7; 8 bases line up with TRBD2. CDR3 length equals 13 residues. J was trimmed by 3 bases and V by 8 bases; bases with no gene match: 6. The CDR3 spells CASRGLAGYEQYF. The DNA for the CDR3 is TGTGCCAGCCGCGGGCTAGCGGGCTACGAGCAGTACTTC.

There are a few counts of this clone. The chain links TRBV15 to TRBJ1-2; D uncertain. The CDR3 contains 14 residues. The germline gives CDR1 LNHNV, CDR2 YYDKDF (reference sequence). The germline V and J ends were trimmed by 1 base and 5 bases, with 11 bases remaining between them. The DNA for the CDR3 is TGTGCCACCAGCAGAGCGAGGGCTGATTATGGCTACACCTTC. Protein: CATSRARADYGYTF.

This clone showed up just once. The gene calls are TRBV28 and TRBJ2-7; D not certain. Per the germline V gene, CDR1 is MDHEN and CDR2 is SYDVKM. The CDR3 loop spans 15 amino acids. Trimming pared 10 bases from V and 4 bases from J, leaving 23 bases between. CDR3 in DNA: TGTGCCACCCACGGTCGGTTGGCAGGCCCGTACGAGCAGTACTTC. It yields the protein CATHGRLAGPYEQYF.

The chain carries TRBV10-1 and TRBJ1-2; 7 bases agree with TRBD1. CDR1 and CDR2 from the germline V gene are WNHNN and SYGVQD (reference sequence). The CDR3 extends over 12 amino acids. With V trimmed by 10 bases and J by 3 bases, 5 bases remained unmatched. The CDR3 is CATRQGHYGYTF. The CDR3 bases are TGCGCCACCCGACAGGGCCACTATGGCTACACCTTC.

In its sample, this clone was seen once. The genes are TRBV5-8 and TRBJ2-7; TRBD1 matches at 9 bases. Trimming took 3 bases from V and 2 from J; bases not matched to a gene: 6. Germline V gene sequence: CDR1 SGHTS, CDR2 YDEGEE. CDR3 size: 15 residues. CDR3: CASSSGTGYPYEQYF. The CDR3 DNA is TGTGCCAGCAGCTCCGGGACAGGGTACCCCTACGAGCAGTACTTC.